Presented here are 30 T cell receptor beta chains from one specimen sequenced in a study of cytomegalovirus exposure and HLA in healthy donors (dated by TCRdb to the late 2010s). Library preparation was by the immunoSEQ multiplex PCR assay. For the multiplex PCR, a mixture combining 60 forward primers for TCR Vbeta segments and 13 reverse primers for TCR Jbeta segments was used. The table was pulled from immuneACCESS by TCRdb, which kept in-frame rearrangements only. Such tables lose some clones; where checked, under half of the loss comes from unresolved V genes, and the rest has no known cause. The sample profile shows around 150,000 clones; around 83% of them were found once. The ten most abundant clones make up 3.5% to 5% of the sample. The sample taken for sequencing was PBMCs. The receptors shown here come from a man aged 35 to 55 in good health and CMV-seropositive.

The chain's CDR3 is CASSPTLGTQYF. The CDR3 DNA reads as TGTGCCAGCAGCCCCACGCTAGGCACGCAGTATTTT. This chain connects TRBV7-3 to TRBJ2-3; D is undetermined. This CDR3 is 12 amino acids long. Germline V gene data show CDR1 as SGHTA and CDR2 as FQGTGA. V was shortened by 5 bases and J by 9 bases, with 12 bases between the two germline ends.

The V and J genes are TRBV9 and TRBJ2-7; TRBD2 matches 8 bases. The CDR3 has 15 residues. The germline V gene has CDR1 SGDLS and CDR2 YYNGEE. Trimming removed 2 bases from V and 5 bases from J; junction bases left unmatched: 9. The CDR3 DNA follows: TGTGCCAGCAGCGTTTCCGGGAGGGCCCCCCACGAGCAGTACTTC. This translates into CASSVSGRAPHEQYF.

This clone occurred once. The chain has TRBV5-1 and TRBJ2-7; the match to TRBD1 covers 9 bases. Unmatched junction bases numbered 9, after V lost 1 base and J lost 4 bases. In germline, CDR1 is SGHRS, CDR2 YFSETQ. CDR3 length: 16 residues. For the CDR3, the DNA is TGCGCCAGCAGCTTGTCTACGGGACAGGGTGGGTACGAGCAGTACTTC. Its protein product is CASSLSTGQGGYEQYF.

The chain employs TRBV25-1 and TRBJ1-5; D is unclear. The CDR3 runs to 12 residues. CDR1 MGHDK and CDR2 SYGVNS come from the germline V gene. V was shortened by 6 bases and J by 3 bases, with 6 bases between the two germline ends. CDR3 sequence reads: CASSQNNQPQHF. In DNA form, the CDR3 reads TGTGCCAGCAGCCAGAACAATCAGCCCCAGCATTTT. Supplemented by reference TRBV25-1 and TRBJ1-5, the full variable domain reads EADIYQTPRYLVIGTGKKITLECSQTMGHDKMYWYQQDPGMELHLIHYSYGVNSTEKGDLSSESTVSRIRTEHFPLTLESARPSHTSQYLCASSQNNQPQHFGDGTRLSIL.

The CDR3 loop reads CASSMPTGEQKTQYF. The CDR3 DNA reads as TGTGCCAGTAGTATGCCCACAGGGGAACAAAAGACCCAGTACTTC. The chain recombines TRBV19 with TRBJ2-5; TRBD1 matches at 7 bases. The CDR3 runs to 15 residues. Germline values: CDR1 LNHDA, CDR2 SQIVND (reference sequence). V dropped 3 bases and J dropped 6; count of bases not matched to a gene: 10.

The chain recombines TRBV18 with TRBJ2-3; no clear D. The CDR3 totals 14 residues. Germline-derived CDR1 and CDR2 are KGHSH and LQKENI. The germline V and J ends were trimmed by 2 bases and 3 bases, with 9 bases remaining between them. The CDR3 spells CASSPKSGTDTQYF. The CDR3 DNA is TGTGCCAGCTCACCAAAGTCGGGTACAGATACGCAGTATTTT.

The chain is built from TRBV12-5 and TRBJ1-5; tentative D call: TRBD1 (6 bases). The V end was cut by 0 bases, the J end by 1 base, with 13 bases between. The CDR3 consists of 17 residues. Germline lookup yields CDR1 LGHNT and CDR2 FRNRAP. The CDR3 spells CASGLVVGGFSNQPQHF. In nucleotides, the CDR3 is TGTGCTAGTGGTTTGGTGGTTGGGGGCTTCAGCAATCAGCCCCAGCATTTT.

This chain joins TRBV18 and TRBJ2-2; D gene ambiguous. The CDR3 is made up of 16 amino acids. Germline CDR1 KGHSH, CDR2 LQKENI. V lost 3 bases and J 1 base, leaving 12 bases between the germline ends. DNA for the CDR3: TGTGCCAGCTCACCCCGAAACGTTAGGAACACCGGGGAGCTGTTTTTT. Translating it yields CASSPRNVRNTGELFF.

The chain uses TRBV5-4 and TRBJ2-5; D perhaps matches TRBD2 (5 bases). Germline CDR1 SGHNT, CDR2 YYREEE (reference sequence). CDR3 length: 15 amino acids. Deletions cut 4 bases from V and 4 bases from J, with 17 bases between. CDR3: CASSTPLAGGETQYF. CDR3 in DNA: TGTGCCAGCAGCACCCCTTTAGCCGGAGGAGAGACCCAGTACTTC.

The chain couples TRBV18 to TRBJ1-5; D might be TRBD1 (6 bases). The length of the CDR3 is 13 residues. Germline loops: CDR1 KGHSH, CDR2 LQKENI. V dropped 2 bases and J dropped 5 bases, with 7 bases sitting between them. The CDR3 DNA follows: TGTGCCAGCTCACCAAACAGGGATCAGCCCCAGCATTTT. Translated: CASSPNRDQPQHF.

This clone was detected only a few times. The V and J genes are TRBV19 and TRBJ1-1; 7 bases align to TRBD1. The V and J ends lost 5 bases and 2 bases, in that order; junction bases with no gene match: 11. This CDR3 has 16 amino acids. Germline V gene sequence: CDR1 LNHDA, CDR2 SQIVND (reference sequence). This chain's CDR3 is CASSHRRDRKNTEAFF. DNA of the CDR3: TGTGCCAGTAGTCATCGCCGGGACAGAAAAAACACTGAAGCTTTCTTT.

The chain joins TRBV10-3 to TRBJ2-5; TRBD1 might be the D (5 bases). V dropped 3 bases and J dropped 5 bases, with 10 bases sitting between them. The CDR3 sequence is 13 residues long. The germline CDR1 and CDR2 sequences are ENHRY and SYGVKD. DNA of the CDR3: TGTGCCATCAGTGACTACAGGACGGAGACCCAGTACTTC. Residues: CAISDYRTETQYF.

This chain uses TRBV27 with TRBJ2-1; D is undetermined. V was cut by 1 base and J by 5 bases, with 9 bases left in between. This CDR3 contains 14 residues. CDR1 and CDR2 from the germline V gene are MNHEY and SMNVEV (reference sequence). The CDR3 region has the DNA TGTGCCAGCAGTTTATTGAAGCGCCACAATGAGCAGTTCTTC. It specifies CASSLLKRHNEQFF.

This clone was seen just once. V gene TRBV7-6 combines with J gene TRBJ2-2, with 8 positions matching TRBD1. V shed 4 bases, J shed 0 bases, and the junction held 4 bases outside the gene matches. Germline V CDR1 and CDR2: SGHVS, FNYEAQ. The CDR3 is 16 amino acids. CDR3 protein: CASSSRTGTNTGELFF. CDR3 bases: TGTGCCAGCAGCTCTAGGACAGGGACGAACACCGGGGAGCTGTTTTTT.

Many counts were recorded for this clone. J is TRBJ1-1 and V is TRBV2; no clear D. The CDR3 loop spans 11 amino acids. Germline lookup yields CDR1 SNHLY and CDR2 FYNNEI. V shed 2 bases and J shed 11 bases, with 9 bases lying between them. CDR3 protein: CASSEIPPAFF. The CDR3 DNA is TGTGCCAGCAGTGAAATCCCTCCGGCTTTCTTT.

This clone appeared once. V and J are TRBV6-5 and TRBJ1-5, with a tentative D call TRBD1 (5 bases). The CDR3 runs to 11 residues. V lost 8 bases, J lost 5 bases, and 7 bases lay in between. CDR1 is MNHEY, CDR2 SVGAGI, per germline. CDR3 loop: CASGADQPQHF. The CDR3 DNA sequence: TGTGCCAGCGGGGCAGATCAGCCCCAGCATTTT.

The V and J genes are TRBV9 and TRBJ1-4; D gene uncertain. The ends were cut back, 0 bases at V and 5 bases at J, with 8 bases in the middle. This CDR3 contains 14 residues. CDR1 SGDLS and CDR2 YYNGEE come from the germline V gene. The CDR3 reads CASSVEAVNEKLFF. The CDR3 DNA is TGTGCCAGCAGCGTAGAAGCGGTCAATGAAAAACTGTTTTTT.

This chain uses TRBV10-3 with TRBJ2-3, with D perhaps TRBD2 (6 bases). Looked up from germline, CDR1 is ENHRY and CDR2 is SYGVKD. V lost 2 bases, J lost 1 base, and 7 bases lay in between. The CDR3 totals 14 residues. The CDR3 DNA sequence: TGTGCCATCAGTGAGCGGGAGCGCACAGATACGCAGTATTTT. It is translated as CAISERERTDTQYF.

The genes are TRBV4-1 and TRBJ2-1; TRBD2 agrees at 8 bases. V lost 4 bases and J lost 7; bases outside the gene matches: 9. The CDR3 length is 15 residues. In germline, CDR1 is MGHRA, CDR2 YSYEKL. CDR3 DNA sequence: TGCGCCAGCAGCCGGGTCGCGGGGGGAGCGAATGAGCAGTTCTTC. It specifies CASSRVAGGANEQFF.

The chain is built from TRBV10-3 and TRBJ2-1; 8 nucleotides agree with TRBD2. Germline assignment: CDR1 ENHRY and CDR2 SYGVKD. The CDR3 sequence is 16 residues long. V was clipped by 0 bases and J by 3 bases; unmatched bases: 4. The CDR3 DNA sequence: TGTGCCATCAGTGAGTCAGTGACTAGCGTCTACAATGAGCAGTTCTTC. Encoded protein: CAISESVTSVYNEQFF.

The J gene is TRBJ2-7, the V gene TRBV27, with a tentative D call TRBD1 (7 bases). Per germline, CDR1 MNHEY and CDR2 SMNVEV (reference sequence). V was trimmed by 7 bases and J by 4 bases, leaving 17 bases between them. The length of the CDR3 is 14 residues. DNA for the CDR3: TGTGCCAGCACAAGACAGGGAGGCATGTACGAGCAGTACTTC. It specifies CASTRQGGMYEQYF.

CDR3 amino acids: CASSSSSVEQFF. The CDR3 coding sequence is TGTGCCAGCAGCTCTTCTAGCGTTGAGCAGTTCTTC. The rearrangement joins TRBV7-6 to TRBJ2-1, with D possibly matching TRBD2 (6 bases). V lost 4 bases, J lost 9 bases, and 10 bases lay in between. The CDR3 is 12 amino acids. Germline CDR1 is SGHVS and CDR2 is FNYEAQ.

This clone was recorded once. The chain uses TRBV10-2 and TRBJ2-3; 7 nucleotides agree with TRBD2. This CDR3 has 14 amino acids. The V segment lost 6 bases and the J segment 2 bases; nucleotides outside the gene matches: 5. The germline V gene encodes CDR1 WSHSY and CDR2 SAAADI. The CDR3 nucleotides read TGCGCCAGCAGCTCACTAGCGAACACAGATACGCAGTATTTT. Its translation is CASSSLANTDTQYF.

This clone was seen only a few times. The chain recombines TRBV2 with TRBJ2-3; the D gene is possibly TRBD2 (6 bases). CDR1 is SNHLY and CDR2 is FYNNEI in the germline V gene. Deletions cut 2 bases from V and 1 base from J, with 10 bases between. The length of the CDR3 is 15 residues. CDR3 DNA sequence: TGTGCCAGCAGTGAAAGGCGGGGACGCACAGATACGCAGTATTTT. It translates to CASSERRGRTDTQYF.

This rearrangement joins TRBV18 to TRBJ2-7; tentatively, D is TRBD2 (6 bases). Germline V gene data show CDR1 as KGHSH and CDR2 as LQKENI. V dropped 6 bases and J dropped 0 bases, with 9 bases sitting between them. The CDR3 covers 13 residues. The CDR3 DNA sequence: TGTGCCAGCTCGGCGGGGAGCTCCTACGAGCAGTACTTC. It translates to CASSAGSSYEQYF.

The chain employs TRBV6-4 and TRBJ2-3, with D maybe TRBD1 (6 bases). V was trimmed by 5 bases and J by 0 bases, leaving 12 bases between them. The CDR3 totals 15 residues. Germline-derived CDR1 and CDR2 are MRHNA and SNTAGT. This chain's CDR3 is CASSKPTGSTDTQYF. The CDR3 DNA follows: TGTGCCAGCAGTAAACCAACAGGGAGCACAGATACGCAGTATTTT.

The V call is TRBV4-1, the J call TRBJ2-4; no reliable D call. The CDR3 spans 15 residues. Germline values: CDR1 MGHRA, CDR2 YSYEKL. Trimming took off 3 bases at V and 2 bases at J, with 11 bases between the two ends. The CDR3 sequence is CASSQGILSKNIQYF. The CDR3 coding sequence is TGCGCCAGCAGCCAGGGCATCTTATCCAAAAACATTCAGTACTTC.

The rearrangement joins TRBV6-5 to TRBJ1-3; D gene ambiguous. Germline CDR1 MNHEY, CDR2 SVGAGI. The CDR3 has 16 amino acids. V lost 0 bases to trimming and J lost 4 bases, with 13 bases between them. In DNA, the CDR3 is TGTGCCAGCAGTTACTCGTGGGCGTCGGGAGGAAACACCATATATTTT. Residues: CASSYSWASGGNTIYF.

This rearrangement joins TRBV7-6 to TRBJ2-5; TRBD1 matches at 9 bases. Germline CDR1 reads SGHVS; CDR2 reads FNYEAQ. The CDR3 has 18 residues. Trimming took 7 bases from V and 5 from J; bases not matched to a gene: 20. This chain's CDR3 is CASNTAQSWTGETETQYF. The CDR3 nucleotides are TGTGCCAGCAACACAGCCCAAAGTTGGACAGGGGAAACGGAGACCCAGTACTTC.

This clone was recorded a few times. The V and J genes are TRBV6-6 and TRBJ1-2; perhaps TRBD1 as D (5 bases). Looked up from germline, CDR1 is MNHNY and CDR2 is SVGAGI (reference sequence). The CDR3 is made up of 12 amino acids. DNA of the CDR3: TGTGGGGCCGCCGGGGGGGTGACTGGCTACACCTTC. Residues: CGAAGGVTGYTF.